Listed here are 16 T cell receptor beta chains from one sample, sequenced in a study of T cell responses to AZD1222 COVID-19 vaccine. Measured with immunoSEQ multiplex PCR; TCRdb has only the in-frame clones, and not every one. This sample has tens of thousands of clones, with roughly 88% found just once. The sample was peripheral blood, taken on day 0 of AZD1222 vaccination. The receptors originated from an adult in good health.

The chain has TRBV5-1 and TRBJ1-4; D unresolved. Germline V lookup: CDR1 SGHRS, CDR2 YFSETQ. V dropped 0 bases and J dropped 3 bases, with 6 bases sitting between them. The CDR3 covers 14 residues. This chain's CDR3 is CASSLGAANEKLFF. DNA for the CDR3: TGCGCCAGCAGCTTGGGAGCGGCTAATGAAAAACTGTTTTTT.

This chain's CDR3 is CASSFSGGRMTQYF. The CDR3 DNA follows: TGTGCCAGCAGTTTTAGCGGGGGCAGGATGACCCAGTACTTC. The chain combines TRBV5-4 with TRBJ2-5; 9 bases are shared with TRBD2. Germline assignment: CDR1 SGHNT and CDR2 YYREEE (reference sequence). The V gene end was trimmed by 5 bases and the J gene end by 7 bases; junction bases not matched to a gene: 9. The CDR3 runs 14 residues.

The rearrangement joins TRBV7-2 to TRBJ1-5; D unresolved. Germline assignment: CDR1 SGHTA and CDR2 FQGNSA. The CDR3 spans 13 residues. Trimming cost V 5 bases and J 3 bases, with 8 bases left between them. The CDR3 nucleotides are TGTGCCAGCAGCCAGTTCGCCAATCAGCCCCAGCATTTT. Protein sequence: CASSQFANQPQHF. Full variable domain (rest looked up from reference TRBV7-2 and TRBJ1-5): GAGVSQSPSNKVTEKGKDVELRCDPISGHTALYWYRQSLGQGLEFLIYFQGNSAPDKSGLPSDRFSAERTGGSVSTLTIQRTQQEDSAVYLCASSQFANQPQHFGDGTRLSIL.

This chain links TRBV5-1 with TRBJ1-3; no firm D call. Germline V lookup: CDR1 SGHRS, CDR2 YFSETQ. This CDR3 comprises 15 residues. The V end was cut by 5 bases, the J end by 4 bases, with 16 bases between. The CDR3 protein is CASSAGSLLGNTIYF. Here the CDR3 DNA reads TGCGCCAGCAGTGCGGGATCCCTATTAGGAAACACCATATATTTT.

This clone was seen a single time. The chain links TRBV7-9 to TRBJ1-2; 7 nucleotides match TRBD1. This CDR3 is 16 amino acids long. The germline gives CDR1 SEHNR, CDR2 FQNEAQ (reference sequence). Trimming took 5 bases from V and 2 from J; bases not matched to a gene: 11. CDR3 residues: CASSLRGDSRNYGYTF. The CDR3 DNA is TGTGCCAGCAGCCTGAGGGGGGACAGCCGGAACTATGGCTACACCTTC.

Only one count was recorded for this clone. This rearrangement joins TRBV12-3 or TRBV12-4 to TRBJ1-2, with a weak D call TRBD1 (5 bases). This CDR3 is built from 12 residues. Trimming left V 6 bases short and J 7 bases short, with 12 bases between. The CDR3 DNA reads as TGTGCCAGCAGCCGGGACGCCGTTGGCTACACCTTC. This translates into CASSRDAVGYTF.

The genes are TRBV10-3 and TRBJ2-7, with a weak D call TRBD2 (7 bases). Germline CDR1 and CDR2: ENHRY and SYGVKD. There are 15 residues in the CDR3. Trimming took 6 bases from V and 6 from J, leaving 21 bases between them. For the CDR3, the DNA is TGTGCCATCAGCTCCTACCTAGGGGGGGGGTCCGAGCAGTACTTC. This translates into CAISSYLGGGSEQYF.

This chain links TRBV6-4 with TRBJ1-4; TRBD1 is a possible D gene (6 bases). CDR3 length: 14 residues. Germline V gene data show CDR1 as MRHNA and CDR2 as SNTAGT. CDR3 DNA: TGTGACCCCAAGGGGGAGGCAACTAATGAAAAACTGTTTTTT. Its protein product is CDPKGEATNEKLFF.

This chain links TRBV7-8 with TRBJ1-5; TRBD1 is a possible D gene (6 bases). Germline CDR1 and CDR2: SGHVS and FQNEAQ. The CDR3 contains 15 residues. The V end lost 3 bases, the J end lost 1 base, and 10 bases lay between the germline ends. This chain's CDR3 is CASSFVGGSNQPQHF. The CDR3 DNA is TGTGCCAGCAGCTTTGTAGGGGGGAGCAATCAGCCCCAGCATTTT.

The chain links TRBV3-1 (or the pseudogene TRBV3-2) to TRBJ2-7; no definite D call. Germline V gives CDR1 LGHDT, CDR2 YNNKEL (reference sequence). This CDR3 has 13 amino acids. V dropped 2 bases and J dropped 1 base, with 6 bases sitting between them. The DNA for the CDR3 is TGTGCCAGCAGCCAATACTATTCCTACGAGCAGTACTTC. Translated, it gives CASSQYYSYEQYF.

CDR3 sequence (DNA): TGTGCCAGCAGCTACCCGGGGGAATGGAATGAGCAGTTCTTC. Amino acids: CASSYPGEWNEQFF. The chain has TRBV5-4 and TRBJ2-1; D possibly corresponds to TRBD2 (6 bases). This CDR3 is built from 14 residues. Germline V CDR1 and CDR2: SGHNT, YYREEE (reference sequence). Trimming stripped 3 bases from V and 7 bases from J, with 14 bases between.

The genes are TRBV10-3 and TRBJ2-3, with 12 bases lining up with TRBD2. V lost 3 bases, J lost 0 bases, and 4 bases stayed unmatched. Germline V gene sequence: CDR1 ENHRY, CDR2 SYGVKD. The CDR3 totals 17 residues. The CDR3 spells CAISDRLAGASTDTQYF. DNA of the CDR3: TGTGCCATCAGTGACCGACTAGCGGGAGCTAGCACAGATACGCAGTATTTT.

The rearrangement links TRBV15 to TRBJ1-6; TRBD1 aligns across 8 bases. The CDR3 contains 16 residues. CDR1 LNHNV and CDR2 YYDKDF come from the germline V gene (reference sequence). V was pared by 0 bases and J by 6 bases, with 4 bases of the junction left unmatched. In DNA form, the CDR3 reads TGTGCCACCAGCAGAGATCGAGACAGGGGTAATTCACCCCTCCACTTT. Translated: CATSRDRDRGNSPLHF.

The chain carries TRBV5-4 and TRBJ1-6, with a weak D call TRBD1 (5 bases). Germline CDR1 is SGHNT and CDR2 is YYREEE (reference sequence). Trimming pared 0 bases from V and 7 bases from J, leaving 14 bases between. The CDR3 is made up of 16 amino acids. The CDR3 region has the DNA TGTGCCAGCAGCTTGGCCGGAGCAGGGCGAAATTCACCCCTCCACTTT. Translated: CASSLAGAGRNSPLHF.

V usage is TRBV6-5 and J usage is TRBJ1-5, with D perhaps matching TRBD1 (5 bases). Germline CDR1 and CDR2: MNHEY and SVGAGI. This CDR3 contains 13 residues. V was cut by 4 bases and J by 6 bases, with 10 bases left in between. The DNA for the CDR3 is TGTGCCAGCAGTTCGGACATGGGTCAGCCCCAGCATTTT. Translated, it gives CASSSDMGQPQHF.

This chain uses TRBV5-1 with TRBJ1-1; D call uncertain. The V gene's germline CDR1 is SGHRS and CDR2 YFSETQ. CDR3 size: 14 residues. V lost 4 bases, J lost 0 bases, and 10 bases lay in between. CDR3 in amino acids: CASSEASVNTEAFF. CDR3 in DNA: TGCGCCAGCAGCGAAGCGTCTGTGAACACTGAAGCTTTCTTT.